This TCR beta chain stems from a study of shared clonotypes between healthy human individuals. Trimming removed 7 bases from V and 7 bases from J; junction bases left unmatched: 8. Germline V lookup: CDR1 MNHEY, CDR2 SVGAGI. The CDR3 is 14 residues long. Using immunoSEQ multiplex PCR, the repertoire was profiled, and TCRdb retains in-frame clones only, with some absent. The table lists approximately 1.5 million clones, around 98% of them singletons. This TCR was sampled from a young man in good health. Specimen: naive CD4+ T cells sorted from blood. Subset: CD45RA+ positively selected. The rearrangement joins TRBV6-5 to TRBJ2-1, with 9 bases aligning to TRBD2. CDR3 sequence: CASTPAGGSNEQFF. The CDR3 DNA follows: TGTGCCAGCACCCCAGCGGGAGGAAGTAATGAGCAGTTCTTC.